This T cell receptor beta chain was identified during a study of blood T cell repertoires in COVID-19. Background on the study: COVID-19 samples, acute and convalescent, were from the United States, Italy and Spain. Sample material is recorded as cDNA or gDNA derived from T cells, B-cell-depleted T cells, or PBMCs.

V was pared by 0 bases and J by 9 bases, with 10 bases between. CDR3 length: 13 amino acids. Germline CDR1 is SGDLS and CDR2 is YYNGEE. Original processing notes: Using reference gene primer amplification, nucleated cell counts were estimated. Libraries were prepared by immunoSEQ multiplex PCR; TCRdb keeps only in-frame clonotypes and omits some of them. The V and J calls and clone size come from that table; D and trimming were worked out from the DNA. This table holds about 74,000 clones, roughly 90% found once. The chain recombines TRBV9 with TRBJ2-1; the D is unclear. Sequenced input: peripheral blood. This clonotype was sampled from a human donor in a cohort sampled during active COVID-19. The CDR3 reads CASSVDLASEQFF. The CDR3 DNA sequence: TGTGCCAGCAGCGTAGACTTGGCTAGTGAGCAGTTCTTC.